This TCR beta chain was observed in a study of PD-1 blockade in classical Hodgkin lymphoma. Across the study: Intravenous delivery of nivolumab at 3 mg/kg to patients occurred every 2 weeks.

The study's findings and limits: Relapsed/refractory patients reportedly had lower baseline diversity than newly diagnosed patients. Possibly reflecting disease activity or prior therapy, repertoire differences have causes that remain undefined. Newly diagnosed and completely responding patients shared comparable baseline diversity.

Each and every patient relapsed after autologous stem cell transplantation, and patients got differing brentuximab vedotin exposure. As for this clone: Antigen specificity is unknown.

Using immunoSEQ multiplex PCR, the repertoire was profiled, and TCRdb retains in-frame clones only, with some absent. Among 25,000 to 35,000 clones listed, roughly two thirds were seen once. Germline lookup yields CDR1 SGDLS and CDR2 YYNGEE. The CDR3 runs 15 residues. Trimming left V 4 bases short and J 0 bases short, with 13 bases between. The TCR comes from a human donor with classical Hodgkin lymphoma. The rearrangement links TRBV9 to TRBJ1-1; D might be TRBD1 (5 bases). The starting material was peripheral blood mononuclear cells (PBMCs), obtained before the second cycle of nivolumab. The CDR3 sequence: CASSPRSGVNTEAFF. The CDR3 nucleotides read TGTGCCAGCAGCCCAAGATCGGGGGTGAACACTGAAGCTTTCTTT.